The T cell receptor beta chain described here comes from a study of T-cell reconstitution after alpha-beta-depleted transplantation in children. As it was prepared, the TCRbeta library received unique molecular identifiers. TCRdb ran MiXCR on the PCR reads and lists one entry per CDR3 protein. Here the sample spans some 310,000 distinct CDR3 sequences, 20% to 30% being singletons. CDR1 is SGHTA, CDR2 FQGTGA, per germline. V shed 5 bases and J shed 4 bases, with 16 bases lying between them. This CDR3 has 15 residues. The source material was PBMCs, mostly from graft donor cells, sampled 180 days after TCRalphabeta/CD19-depleted stem cell transplant. This receptor was obtained from a male patient younger than 18 who had a stem cell transplant for acute lymphoblastic leukemia, so the T cells may come from the graft donor. This sequence joins TRBV7-3 and TRBJ2-3, with a tentative D call TRBD2 (6 bases). The CDR3 loop reads CASSPSSGPSDTQYF. CDR3 coding DNA: TGTGCCAGCAGCCCCTCCAGCGGGCCCTCAGATACGCAGTATTTT. The full variable domain, its missing parts supplied by reference TRBV7-3 and TRBJ2-3, is GAGVSQTPSNKVTEKGKYVELRCDPISGHTALYWYRQSLGQGPEFLIYFQGTGAADDSGLPNDRFFAVRPEGSVSTLKIQRTERGDSAVYLCASSPSSGPSDTQYFGPGTRLTVL.